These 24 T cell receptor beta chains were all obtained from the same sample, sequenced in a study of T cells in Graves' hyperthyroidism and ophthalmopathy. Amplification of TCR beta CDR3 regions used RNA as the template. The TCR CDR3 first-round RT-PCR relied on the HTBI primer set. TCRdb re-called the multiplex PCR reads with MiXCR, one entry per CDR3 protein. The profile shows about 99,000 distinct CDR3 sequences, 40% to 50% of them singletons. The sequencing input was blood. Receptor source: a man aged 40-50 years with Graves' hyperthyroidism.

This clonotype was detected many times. CDR3: CASSVGRENQPQHF. CDR3 in DNA: TGTGCCAGCAGCGTGGGGAGGGAAAATCAGCCCCAGCATTTT. The chain carries TRBV9 and TRBJ1-5, with unresolved D. The V and J ends lost 2 bases and 4 bases respectively, with 10 bases between them. The CDR3 is made up of 14 amino acids. CDR1 and CDR2 (germline): SGDLS, YYNGEE.

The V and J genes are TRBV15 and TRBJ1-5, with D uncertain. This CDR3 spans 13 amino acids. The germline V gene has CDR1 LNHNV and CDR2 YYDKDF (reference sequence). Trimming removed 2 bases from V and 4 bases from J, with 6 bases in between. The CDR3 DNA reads TGTGCCACCAGCAGACAAATTAATCAGCCCCAGCATTTT. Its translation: CATSRQINQPQHF.

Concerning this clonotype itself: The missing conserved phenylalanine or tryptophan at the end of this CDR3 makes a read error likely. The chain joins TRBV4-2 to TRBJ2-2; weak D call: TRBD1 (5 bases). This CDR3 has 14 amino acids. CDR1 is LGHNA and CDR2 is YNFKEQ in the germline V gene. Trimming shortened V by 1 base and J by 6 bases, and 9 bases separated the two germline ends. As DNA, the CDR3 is TGTGCCAGCAGCCAAGCACAGGCCCCCGGGGAGCTGTTTTCT. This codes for CASSQAQAPGELFS.

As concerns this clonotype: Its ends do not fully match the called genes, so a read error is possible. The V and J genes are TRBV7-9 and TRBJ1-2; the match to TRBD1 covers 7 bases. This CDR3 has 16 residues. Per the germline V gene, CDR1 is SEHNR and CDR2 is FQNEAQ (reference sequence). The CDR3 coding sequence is TGCGCCAGCAGCTTAAACCCCGCCCAGGGACAGAATGGCTACGCCTTC. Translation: CASSLNPAQGQNGYAF.

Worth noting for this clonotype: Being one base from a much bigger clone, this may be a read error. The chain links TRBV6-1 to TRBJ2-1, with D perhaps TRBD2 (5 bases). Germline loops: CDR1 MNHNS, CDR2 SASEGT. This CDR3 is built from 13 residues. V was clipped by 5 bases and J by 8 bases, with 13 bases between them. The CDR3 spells CASSTPGGDEQFF. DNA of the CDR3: TGTGCCAGCAGTACGCCAGGAGGAGATGAGCAGTTCTTC.

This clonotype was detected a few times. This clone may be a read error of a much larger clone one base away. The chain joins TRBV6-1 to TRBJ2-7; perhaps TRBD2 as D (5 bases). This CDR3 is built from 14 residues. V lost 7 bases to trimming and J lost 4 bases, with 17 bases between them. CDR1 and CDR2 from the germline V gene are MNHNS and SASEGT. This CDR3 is CASTPVRGRYEQYF. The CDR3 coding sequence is TGTGCCAGCACCCCTGTTCGGGGTCGGTACGAGCAGTACTTC.

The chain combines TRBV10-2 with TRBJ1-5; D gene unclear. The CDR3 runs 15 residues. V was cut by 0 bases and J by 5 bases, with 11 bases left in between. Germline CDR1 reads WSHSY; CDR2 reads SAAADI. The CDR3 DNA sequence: TGCGCCAGCAGTGAGTCGACCGGCGATCATCAGCCCCAGCATTTT. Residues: CASSESTGDHQPQHF.

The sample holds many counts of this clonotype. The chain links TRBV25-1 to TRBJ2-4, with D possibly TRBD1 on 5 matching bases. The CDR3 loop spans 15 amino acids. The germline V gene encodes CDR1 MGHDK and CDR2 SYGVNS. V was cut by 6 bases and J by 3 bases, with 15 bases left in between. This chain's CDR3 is CASSERGWGKNIQYF. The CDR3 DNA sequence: TGTGCCAGCAGCGAAAGGGGCTGGGGCAAAAACATTCAGTACTTC.

CDR3 DNA sequence: TGTGCCAGCAGCCCACAACACGGGACTAGCGGGAGATTGGAGCAGTACTTC. Translating gives CASSPQHGTSGRLEQYF. This sequence joins TRBV7-2 and TRBJ2-7, with 14 positions matching TRBD2. The CDR3 covers 17 residues. V trimming: 5 bases; J trimming: 7 bases; junction bases outside the gene matches: 13. Germline V gene data show CDR1 as SGHTA and CDR2 as FQGNSA.

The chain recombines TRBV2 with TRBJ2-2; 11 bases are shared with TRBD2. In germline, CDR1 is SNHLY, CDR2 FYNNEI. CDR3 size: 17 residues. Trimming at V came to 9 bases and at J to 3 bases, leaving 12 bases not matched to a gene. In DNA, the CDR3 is TGTGCCAGTAGCGGGGGGGCCGTAGATTGGGACACCGGGGAGCTGTTTTTT. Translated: CASSGGAVDWDTGELFF.

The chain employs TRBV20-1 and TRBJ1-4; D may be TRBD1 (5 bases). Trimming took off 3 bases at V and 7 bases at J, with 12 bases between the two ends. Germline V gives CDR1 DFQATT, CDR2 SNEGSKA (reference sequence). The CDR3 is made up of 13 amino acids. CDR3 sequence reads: CSARAGGSEKLFF. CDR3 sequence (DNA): TGCAGTGCTAGGGCGGGGGGTAGTGAAAAACTGTTTTTT.

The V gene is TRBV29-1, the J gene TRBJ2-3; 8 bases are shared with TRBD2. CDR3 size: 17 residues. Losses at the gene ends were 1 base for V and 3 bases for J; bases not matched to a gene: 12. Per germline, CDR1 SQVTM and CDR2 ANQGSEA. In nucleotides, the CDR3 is TGCAGCGTTGAAGTAGCGGGGCCTACGTATAAAACAGATACGCAGTATTTT. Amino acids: CSVEVAGPTYKTDTQYF.

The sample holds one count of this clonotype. Here the CDR3 DNA reads TGCAGTGCTGAGGACAGGGGGGCCTACGAGCAGTACTTC. Translated: CSAEDRGAYEQYF. The rearrangement uses TRBV20-1 and TRBJ2-7; TRBD1 matches 10 bases. Unmatched junction bases numbered 3, after V lost 5 bases and J lost 2 bases. The CDR3 sequence is 13 residues long. Germline V gene lookup returns CDR1 DFQATT and CDR2 SNEGSKA (reference sequence).

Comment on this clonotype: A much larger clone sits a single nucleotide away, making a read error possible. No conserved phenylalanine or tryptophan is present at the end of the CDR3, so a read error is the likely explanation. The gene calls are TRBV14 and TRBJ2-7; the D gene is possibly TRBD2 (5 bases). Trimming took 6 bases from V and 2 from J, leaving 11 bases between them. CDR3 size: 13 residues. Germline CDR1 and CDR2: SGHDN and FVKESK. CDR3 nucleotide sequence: TGTGCCAGCAGTTTTGGACTGACCTACGAGCAGTACTGC. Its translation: CASSFGLTYEQYC.

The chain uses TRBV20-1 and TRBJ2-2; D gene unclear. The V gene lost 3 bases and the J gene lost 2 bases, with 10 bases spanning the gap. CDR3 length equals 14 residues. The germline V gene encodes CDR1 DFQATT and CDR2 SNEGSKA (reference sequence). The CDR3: CSASQVRNTGELFF. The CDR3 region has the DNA TGCAGTGCTAGTCAGGTTCGAAACACCGGGGAGCTGTTTTTT.

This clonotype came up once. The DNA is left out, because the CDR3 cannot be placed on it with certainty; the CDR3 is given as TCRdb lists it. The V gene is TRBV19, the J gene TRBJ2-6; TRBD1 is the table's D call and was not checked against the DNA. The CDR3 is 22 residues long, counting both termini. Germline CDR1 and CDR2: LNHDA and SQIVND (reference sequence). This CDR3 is CASSIQGNSPLHFGNGTNVLTF.

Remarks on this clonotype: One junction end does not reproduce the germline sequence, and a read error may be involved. The chain's CDR3 is CGARVSTDTQYF. In DNA form, the CDR3 reads TGCGGTGCTAGGGTTAGTACAGATACGCAGTATTTT. J is TRBJ2-3 and V is TRBV20-1; D unclear. The CDR3 consists of 12 residues. Germline assignment: CDR1 DFQATT and CDR2 SNEGSKA (reference sequence).

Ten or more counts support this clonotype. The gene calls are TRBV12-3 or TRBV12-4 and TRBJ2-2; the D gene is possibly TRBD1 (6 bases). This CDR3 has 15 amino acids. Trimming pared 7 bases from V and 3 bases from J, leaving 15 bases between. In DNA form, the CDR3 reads TGTGCCAGCAAGTCCTCCTACAGGGACACCGGGGAGCTGTTTTTT. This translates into CASKSSYRDTGELFF.

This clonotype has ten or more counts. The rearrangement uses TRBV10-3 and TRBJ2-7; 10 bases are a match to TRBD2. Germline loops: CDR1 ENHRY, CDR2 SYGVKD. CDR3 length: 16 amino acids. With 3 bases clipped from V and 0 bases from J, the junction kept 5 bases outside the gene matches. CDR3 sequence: CAISEWGTSVSYEQYF. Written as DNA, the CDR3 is TGTGCCATCAGTGAATGGGGGACTAGCGTCTCCTACGAGCAGTACTTC.

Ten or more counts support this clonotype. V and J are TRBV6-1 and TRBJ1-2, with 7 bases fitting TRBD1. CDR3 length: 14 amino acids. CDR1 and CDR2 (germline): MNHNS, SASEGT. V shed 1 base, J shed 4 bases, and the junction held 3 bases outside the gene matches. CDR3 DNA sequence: TGTGCCAGCAGTGAAGAGGCAGGGGGCTATGGCTACACCTTC. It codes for CASSEEAGGYGYTF.

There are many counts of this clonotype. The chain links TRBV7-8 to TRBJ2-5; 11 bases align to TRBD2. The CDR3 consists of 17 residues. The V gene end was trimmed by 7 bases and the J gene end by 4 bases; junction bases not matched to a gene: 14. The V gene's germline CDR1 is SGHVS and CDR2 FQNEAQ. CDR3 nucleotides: TGTGCCAGCACCAGGACAATAGCGGGGGGGCCGGGAGAGACCCAGTACTTC. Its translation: CASTRTIAGGPGETQYF. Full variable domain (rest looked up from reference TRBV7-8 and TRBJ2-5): GAGVSQSPRYKVAKRGQDVALRCDPISGHVSLFWYQQALGQGPEFLTYFQNEAQLDKSGLPSDRFFAERPEGSVSTLKIQRTQQEDSAVYLCASTRTIAGGPGETQYFGPGTRLLVL.

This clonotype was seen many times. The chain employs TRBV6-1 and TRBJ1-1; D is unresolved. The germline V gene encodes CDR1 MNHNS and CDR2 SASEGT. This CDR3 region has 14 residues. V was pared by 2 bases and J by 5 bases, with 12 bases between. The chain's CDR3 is CASSEWWGGTEAFF. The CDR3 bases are TGTGCCAGCAGTGAATGGTGGGGTGGAACTGAAGCTTTCTTT.

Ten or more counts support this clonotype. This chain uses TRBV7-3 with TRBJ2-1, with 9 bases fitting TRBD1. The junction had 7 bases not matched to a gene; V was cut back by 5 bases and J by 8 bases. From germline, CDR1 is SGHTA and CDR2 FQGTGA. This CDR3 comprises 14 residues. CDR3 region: CASSRWDRADEQFF. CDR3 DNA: TGTGCCAGCAGCCGGTGGGACAGGGCGGATGAGCAGTTCTTC.

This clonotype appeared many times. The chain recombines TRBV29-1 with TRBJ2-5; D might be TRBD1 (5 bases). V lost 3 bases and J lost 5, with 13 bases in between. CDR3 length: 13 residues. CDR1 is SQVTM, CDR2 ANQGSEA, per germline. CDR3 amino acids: CSVDETGLETQYF. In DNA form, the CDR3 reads TGCAGCGTTGATGAAACAGGTTTGGAGACCCAGTACTTC.